The rows below give T cell receptor beta chains drawn from one sample of a study of identical twins. One entry per CDR3 protein results from TCRdb running MiXCR on the 5' RACE reads. The sample carries 500,000 or so distinct CDR3 sequences, 20% to 25% recorded once. The data also belong to a second study, concerning T cells expressing NK-cell markers.

Sequenced material: CD4+ T cells sorted from blood. The source of these receptors is a young woman in good health. Both conserved end residues are part of each CDR3. The D gene is left open where the match is weak. Clone size is not always given. Where it is, it says once, few, many or a class for expanded clones.

abundance	d_gene	len	v_gene	j_gene	CDR3nt	CDR3aa
-	TRBD2	14	TRBV20-1	TRBJ2-5	TGCAGTGCTAGCTACCTAGCGGGGGAAGAGACCCAGTACTTC	CSASYLAGEETQYF
many	-	11	TRBV29-1	TRBJ2-3	TGCAGCGTTAGGGGGGGAGATACGCAGTATTTT	CSVRGGDTQYF
-	-	12	TRBV29-1	TRBJ1-2	TGCAGCGTTGGGTGGACCCAGGGTGGCTACACCTTC	CSVGWTQGGYTF
once	-	14	TRBV7-9	TRBJ1-1	TGTGCCAGCAGCTTAGGGGTGGAGAACACTGAAGCTTTCTTT	CASSLGVENTEAFF
few	TRBD2	15	TRBV12-3/TRBV12-4	TRBJ2-1	TGTGCCAGCAGTTTCCGAGCGGGAGGGGGCAATGAGCAGTTCTTC	CASSFRAGGGNEQFF
many	-	13	TRBV10-3	TRBJ2-6	TGTGCCATAAGGAGGGAAGGGGCCAACGTCCTGACTTTC	CAIRREGANVLTF
many	TRBD1	15	TRBV29-1	TRBJ1-2	TGCAGCGCCGGGCCGGACAGGAAACTTAACTATGGCTACACCTTC	CSAGPDRKLNYGYTF
-	-	14	TRBV5-1	TRBJ1-2	TGCGCCAGCAGCTTGGAGGCCTTGGGGCATGGCTACACCTTC	CASSLEALGHGYTF
-	TRBD2	15	TRBV10-2	TRBJ2-2	TGCGCCAGCAGACCGGGACTAGCGGGGACCGGGGAGCTGTTTTTT	CASRPGLAGTGELFF
-	TRBD1	15	TRBV5-1	TRBJ2-5	TGCGCCAGCAGCCCCCTACCGGGACAGAGAGAGACCCAGTACTTC	CASSPLPGQRETQYF
few	-	15	TRBV11-2	TRBJ2-5	TGTGCCAGCAGCCCTACGGGGGCGGGACAAGAGACCCAGTACTTC	CASSPTGAGQETQYF
-	-	13	TRBV29-1	TRBJ1-1	TGCAGCGTTGATCAATCGATGAACACTGAAGCTTTCTTT	CSVDQSMNTEAFF
few	-	13	TRBV5-1	TRBJ2-3	TGCGCCAGCGCCCGGGGCGCAACAGATACGCAGTATTTT	CASARGATDTQYF
-	-	15	TRBV11-2	TRBJ2-6	TGTGCCAGCAGCGCCGCAGGCTCTGGGGCCAACGTCCTGACTTTC	CASSAAGSGANVLTF
-	-	10	TRBV19	TRBJ1-1	TGTGCCAGCAAAAACACTGAAGCTTTCTTT	CASKNTEAFF
-	-	12	TRBV6-2/TRBV6-3	TRBJ2-1	TGTGCCAGCAGCCCCTCTAGGACGACGCAGTTCTTC	CASSPSRTTQFF
few	TRBD2	18	TRBV12-3/TRBV12-4	TRBJ2-2	TGTGCCAGCAGGGTCAGACTAGCGGGGGGCCGAGGCACCGGGGAGCTGTTTTTT	CASRVRLAGGRGTGELFF
-	-	15	TRBV4-3	TRBJ1-5	TGCGCCAGCAGCCGAACGTCGGAGCCCAATCAGCCCCAGCATTTT	CASSRTSEPNQPQHF
-	TRBD2	16	TRBV12-3/TRBV12-4	TRBJ2-5	TGTGCCAGCAGTGAGGGGACTAGCGGGGGGGCAGAGACCCAGTACTTC	CASSEGTSGGAETQYF
few	-	15	TRBV5-1	TRBJ2-5	TGCGCCAGCGGATCCGGACTCAAAACGGGGGAGACCCAGTACTTC	CASGSGLKTGETQYF
-	-	15	TRBV27	TRBJ2-7	TGTGCCAGCAGTTTGGGCCTCCGACCTCCCTACGAGCAGTACTTC	CASSLGLRPPYEQYF
few	TRBD1	12	TRBV29-1	TRBJ1-1	TGCAGCGGGGGACAGCTGAACACTGAAGCTTTCTTT	CSGGQLNTEAFF